This is a list of T cell receptor beta chains from one sample in a study of cytomegalovirus exposure and HLA in healthy donors. Assay: immunoSEQ multiplex PCR; the TCRdb copy retains only in-frame clones and omits some. The sample holds 95,000 to 150,000 clones, about 81% seen once. Material: PBMCs. The source is a woman between 50 and 59 years old in good health and CMV-seropositive. CDR3s include the opening cysteine and the closing phenylalanine or tryptophan. Each record gives: CDR3 protein, CDR3 DNA, clone size, J gene, V gene, D gene. A D gene is named only where the DNA matches it firmly. Where a row states a size, it is once, few, many or the class of an expanded clone; other rows omit it.

CASSLTGGAYASYEQYF	TGTGCCAGCAGCTTAACTGGCGGGGCATATGCCTCCTACGAGCAGTACTTC	.	TRBJ2-7	TRBV7-2	.
CASSPSAIEEKLFF	TGTGCCAGCAGCCCGAGCGCCATAGAGGAAAAACTGTTTTTT	.	TRBJ1-4	TRBV7-9	.
CASRGFPGEQYF	TGTGCCAGCAGGGGTTTCCCGGGAGAGCAGTACTTC	.	TRBJ2-7	TRBV2	.
CASSWSNYEQYF	TGTGCCAGCAGTTGGAGCAACTACGAGCAGTACTTC	.	TRBJ2-7	TRBV2	.
CAIMPSSGGYEQYF	TGTGCCATCATGCCCTCTAGCGGTGGTTACGAGCAGTACTTC	.	TRBJ2-7	TRBV10-3	TRBD2
CATSRGRQNEAFF	TGTGCCACCAGCAGAGGAAGACAGAATGAAGCTTTCTTT	.	TRBJ1-1	TRBV15	.
CASADGGHSYGYTF	TGTGCCAGCGCAGACGGGGGGCACAGCTATGGCTACACCTTC	.	TRBJ1-2	TRBV6-1	.
CASSLTSGRDTQYF	TGTGCCAGCAGCCTGACTAGCGGCAGGGATACGCAGTATTTT	.	TRBJ2-3	TRBV7-9	TRBD2
CASGELAEGEQYF	TGTGCCAGCGGTGAGCTAGCGGAAGGCGAGCAGTACTTC	.	TRBJ2-7	TRBV7-2	TRBD2
CASTLEMGGEETQYF	TGTGCCAGCACCCTGGAGATGGGCGGGGAAGAGACCCAGTACTTC	.	TRBJ2-5	TRBV5-5	.
CAWSVTGGTTEAFF	TGTGCCTGGAGTGTAACAGGGGGCACGACTGAAGCTTTCTTT	.	TRBJ1-1	TRBV30	TRBD1
CASSLRGSGNTIYF	TGTGCCAGCAGTTTAAGGGGGTCTGGAAACACCATATATTTT	.	TRBJ1-3	TRBV27	.
CASSQRGALNIQYF	TGTGCCAGCAGCCAGCGGGGGGCATTAAACATTCAGTACTTC	.	TRBJ2-4	TRBV5-4	TRBD2
CASSFSGGGSYEQYF	TGTGCCAGCAGCTTTTCGGGGGGCGGCTCCTACGAGCAGTACTTC	.	TRBJ2-7	TRBV11-3	.
CASSLRAAGETTEAFF	TGTGCCAGCAGCCTTAGAGCGGCAGGGGAAACGACTGAAGCTTTCTTT	.	TRBJ1-1	TRBV13	.
CASKGQGATNEKLFF	TGTGCCAGCAAAGGACAGGGGGCAACTAATGAAAAACTGTTTTTT	few	TRBJ1-4	TRBV6-5	TRBD1
CAWSRLTGVDEQYF	TGTGCCTGGAGCCGTCTGACGGGAGTTGACGAGCAGTACTTC	.	TRBJ2-7	TRBV30	.
CASSLREGPNTGELFF	TGCGCCAGCAGCCTACGGGAGGGCCCGAACACCGGGGAGCTGTTTTTT	.	TRBJ2-2	TRBV4-1	TRBD2
CASSPGGSSGNTIYF	TGTGCCAGCAGCCCGGGGGGAAGCTCTGGAAACACCATATATTTT	.	TRBJ1-3	TRBV11-3	.
CASSLGGATEQYF	TGTGCCAGCAGCTTGGGGGGGGCAACCGAGCAGTACTTC	.	TRBJ2-7	TRBV7-2	.
CAISVGGDNQPQHF	TGTGCCATCAGTGTTGGAGGGGACAATCAGCCCCAGCATTTT	.	TRBJ1-5	TRBV10-3	.
CSVYRDPHEQYF	TGCAGCGTCTACCGGGATCCCCACGAGCAGTACTTC	.	TRBJ2-7	TRBV29-1	.
CASSSIVGSSYNSPLHF	TGTGCCAGCAGCTCGATTGTCGGTAGCTCCTATAATTCACCCCTCCACTTT	.	TRBJ1-6	TRBV5-4	.
CASSLEKGASYEQYF	TGTGCCAGCAGCTTAGAGAAGGGGGCTTCCTACGAGCAGTACTTC	once	TRBJ2-7	TRBV11-3	TRBD1
CSPSSGKTQYF	TGCAGTCCCAGTAGCGGGAAGACCCAGTACTTC	.	TRBJ2-5	TRBV20-1	TRBD2
CASSERLAPGNEQFF	TGCGCCAGCAGTGAGCGACTAGCCCCCGGGAATGAGCAGTTCTTC	.	TRBJ2-1	TRBV10-2	TRBD2
CASSIGADVETQYF	TGTGCCAGTAGTATTGGGGCAGACGTAGAGACCCAGTACTTC	.	TRBJ2-5	TRBV19	.
CASSPLQGAATEAFF	TGTGCCAGCAGTCCCCTCCAGGGGGCCGCCACTGAAGCTTTCTTT	few	TRBJ1-1	TRBV7-9	TRBD1
CAISDGSEKLFF	TGTGCCATCAGTGACGGGTCTGAAAAACTGTTTTTT	.	TRBJ1-4	TRBV10-3	.
CAISEAQIYNSPLHF	TGTGCCATCAGTGAGGCACAGATATATAATTCACCCCTCCACTTT	.	TRBJ1-6	TRBV10-3	.
CASSFAIASGGGETQYF	TGTGCCAGCAGCTTCGCGATTGCTAGCGGGGGCGGGGAGACCCAGTACTTC	few	TRBJ2-5	TRBV5-4	TRBD2
CASSLTMTSGGVGNEQFF	TGTGCCAGCAGCTTAACTATGACTAGCGGGGGGGTGGGTAATGAGCAGTTCTTC	once	TRBJ2-1	TRBV5-5	TRBD2
CASSLGRGQDEQYF	TGTGCCAGCAGCTTAGGCAGGGGACAAGACGAGCAGTACTTC	.	TRBJ2-7	TRBV11-3	.
CASSPRWQGNQPQHF	TGTGCCAGCAGTCCAAGGTGGCAGGGGAATCAGCCCCAGCATTTT	.	TRBJ1-5	TRBV6-5	.
CASRGQGGETQYF	TGTGCCAGCAGGGGGCAGGGTGGGGAGACCCAGTACTTC	few	TRBJ2-5	TRBV2	.
CASSFGISNSPLHF	TGTGCCAGCAGCTTCGGGATCTCCAATTCACCCCTCCACTTT	.	TRBJ1-6	TRBV5-6	.
CASSLTVGFRDGGYTF	TGTGCCAGCAGCTTAACGGTCGGCTTCAGGGATGGAGGCTACACCTTC	once	TRBJ1-2	TRBV7-2	.
CASSFEAAAPYEQYF	TGTGCCAGCAGCTTCGAGGCGGCAGCCCCCTACGAGCAGTACTTC	.	TRBJ2-7	TRBV5-4	.
CASAIGLAGVDETQYF	TGCGCCAGCGCCATCGGACTAGCGGGAGTGGATGAGACCCAGTACTTC	few	TRBJ2-5	TRBV5-1	TRBD2
CASSLDRVNTEAFF	TGCGCCAGCAGCTTGGACAGGGTAAATACTGAAGCTTTCTTT	few	TRBJ1-1	TRBV5-1	.
CASSSTGVYEQYF	TGTGCCAGCAGTTCTACGGGGGTCTACGAGCAGTACTTC	.	TRBJ2-7	TRBV7-9	.
CASSTQGVHEAFF	TGTGCCAGCAGCACCCAGGGCGTCCATGAAGCTTTCTTT	.	TRBJ1-1	TRBV21-1	.
CASSLVSRGQETQYF	TGTGCCAGCAGCTTGGTATCCAGGGGACAGGAGACCCAGTACTTC	.	TRBJ2-5	TRBV5-8	TRBD1
CASSGGYRSYNSPLHF	TGTGCCAGCAGCGGAGGATACAGGTCCTATAATTCACCCCTCCACTTT	.	TRBJ1-6	TRBV9	.
CASSSRLAGQGPGELFF	TGTGCCAGTAGTAGTCGACTAGCGGGACAAGGTCCCGGGGAGCTGTTTTTT	.	TRBJ2-2	TRBV19	TRBD2
CASSLSGFQQTQYF	TGTGCCAGCAGCTTATCAGGGTTCCAACAGACCCAGTACTTC	.	TRBJ2-5	TRBV7-2	.
CASRSIQGRWETQYF	TGTGCCAGCAGATCAATACAGGGACGATGGGAGACCCAGTACTTC	once	TRBJ2-5	TRBV6-5	.
CASRDGQGWGGNQPQHF	TGTGCCAGCAGGGACGGACAGGGTTGGGGTGGCAATCAGCCCCAGCATTTT	.	TRBJ1-5	TRBV2	TRBD1
CAWSVGTGGAGNEQFF	TGTGCCTGGAGTGTAGGGACAGGGGGCGCGGGGAATGAGCAGTTCTTC	few	TRBJ2-1	TRBV30	TRBD1